What follows are 9 T cell receptor beta chains derived from one specimen sequenced in a study of CD8 T cells in ankylosing spondylitis. TCRdb processed the 5' RACE reads anew with MiXCR; each CDR3 protein has one entry. The data show under 250,000 distinct CDR3 sequences, roughly 32% seen once. Sequencing used blood, either unsorted or a sorted T cell fraction (not recorded which). The receptors derive from a male donor with ankylosing spondylitis or in good health (not recorded which).

This clonotype has just a few counts. This chain links TRBV20-1 with TRBJ1-5; no firm D call. Germline CDR1 reads DFQATT; CDR2 reads SNEGSKA (reference sequence). V gave up 6 bases and J gave up 11 bases, with 17 bases separating them. CDR3 length: 12 amino acids. The CDR3 nucleotides are TGCAGTGCGCCGGAGAGAGGAGCAGCCCAGCATTTT. This translates into CSAPERGAAQHF.

This chain uses TRBV5-1 with TRBJ2-3, with a weak D call TRBD1 (5 bases). Trimming pared 0 bases from V and 1 base from J, leaving 15 bases between. CDR1 SGHRS and CDR2 YFSETQ come from the germline V gene. CDR3 length: 17 amino acids. The CDR3 coding sequence is TGCGCCAGCAGCTTGGTGGAACAGGTCGCTGGCACAGATACGCAGTATTTT. Encoded protein: CASSLVEQVAGTDTQYF.

The CDR3 here is CASSLSFRDSHTDTQYF. The CDR3 DNA reads TGCGCCAGCAGCCTGTCATTCCGGGACTCGCACACAGATACGCAGTATTTT. The V call is TRBV10-2, the J call TRBJ2-3; TRBD2 is a possible D gene (6 bases). CDR1 and CDR2 from the germline V gene are WSHSY and SAAADI. CDR3 size: 17 residues. The V end lost 6 bases, the J end lost 2 bases, and 21 bases lay between the germline ends.

The chain is built from TRBV5-8 and TRBJ2-3; 10 positions match TRBD2. CDR1 is SGHTS and CDR2 is YDEGEE in the germline V gene. J was trimmed by 6 bases and V by 4 bases; bases with no gene match: 5. CDR3 length: 14 residues. The CDR3 bases are TGTGCCAGCAGCATCGGGACTAGCGACGATACGCAGTATTTT. It translates to CASSIGTSDDTQYF. Complete variable domain (other parts from reference TRBV5-8 and TRBJ2-3): EAGVTQSPTHLIKTRGQQATLRCSPISGHTSVYWYQQALGLGLQFLLWYDEGEERNRGNFPPRFSGRQFPNYSSELNVNALELEDSALYLCASSIGTSDDTQYFGPGTRLTVL.

The V gene is TRBV6-5, the J gene TRBJ2-3; D might be TRBD2 (7 bases). Trimming pared 2 bases from V and 0 bases from J, leaving 18 bases between. The CDR3 has 18 residues. Germline CDR1 MNHEY, CDR2 SVGAGI. The chain's CDR3 is CASSYVGGHTSSTDTQYF. The CDR3 DNA is TGTGCCAGCAGTTACGTCGGGGGGCATACTTCTAGCACAGATACGCAGTATTTT.

This clonotype was seen a single time. The CDR3 region is CASSRGGPGQPQHF. The CDR3 DNA reads TGTGCCAGCAGCCGAGGGGGGCCGGGGCAGCCCCAGCATTTT. The J gene is TRBJ1-5, the V gene TRBV5-5; D is possibly TRBD1 (6 bases). Germline CDR1 reads SGHKS; CDR2 reads YYEKEE (reference sequence). The CDR3 loop spans 14 amino acids. V was trimmed by 4 bases and J by 7 bases, leaving 15 bases between them.

The chain links TRBV29-1 to TRBJ2-7; no clear D gene. This CDR3 region has 13 residues. V lost 6 bases and J 2 bases, leaving 14 bases between the germline ends. In germline, CDR1 is SQVTM, CDR2 ANQGSEA. The DNA for the CDR3 is TGCAGCGTCGCCGTTGGACCCACCTACGAGCAGTACTTC. As protein: CSVAVGPTYEQYF.

The chain uses TRBV5-1 and TRBJ2-7; 9 nucleotides line up with TRBD1. V gave up 7 bases and J gave up 3 bases; unmatched junction bases: 8. The CDR3 consists of 14 residues. Germline lookup yields CDR1 SGHRS and CDR2 YFSETQ. The CDR3, as DNA: TGCGCCAGCTACTCGGGACAGGGTCGCTACGAGCAGTACTTC. This codes for CASYSGQGRYEQYF.

The chain combines TRBV28 with TRBJ2-3; 8 bases map to TRBD1. The V and J ends lost 5 bases and 3 bases, in that order; junction bases with no gene match: 4. The CDR3 has 14 amino acids. CDR1 is MDHEN, CDR2 SYDVKM, per germline. DNA of the CDR3: TGTGCCAGCAGTACGACAGGGGTTACAGATACGCAGTATTTT. It codes for CASSTTGVTDTQYF.